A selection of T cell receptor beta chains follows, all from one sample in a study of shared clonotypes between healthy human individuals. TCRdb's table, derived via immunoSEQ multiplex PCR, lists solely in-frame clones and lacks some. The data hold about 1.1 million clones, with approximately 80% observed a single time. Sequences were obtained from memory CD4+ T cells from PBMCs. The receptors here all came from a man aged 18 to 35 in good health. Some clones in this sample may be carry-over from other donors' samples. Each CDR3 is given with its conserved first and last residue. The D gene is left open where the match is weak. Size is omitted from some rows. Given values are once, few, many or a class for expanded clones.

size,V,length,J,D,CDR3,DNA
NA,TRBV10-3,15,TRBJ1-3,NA,CAISDLSEAGNTIYF,TGTGCCATCAGTGACCTCAGTGAGGCCGGAAACACCATATATTTT
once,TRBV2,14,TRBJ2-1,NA,CASSEVSIDNEQFF,TGTGCCAGCAGTGAAGTGTCTATTGACAATGAGCAGTTCTTC
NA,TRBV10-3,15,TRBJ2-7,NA,CAISESRGSTNEQYF,TGTGCCATCAGTGAGTCGAGGGGGAGTACCAACGAGCAGTACTTC
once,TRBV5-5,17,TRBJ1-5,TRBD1,CASSADASGTGGRPQHF,TGTGCCAGCAGCGCGGATGCCTCCGGGACAGGGGGACGGCCCCAGCATTTT
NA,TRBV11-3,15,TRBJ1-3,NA,CASSLDRAPGNTIYF,TGTGCCAGCAGCTTAGACAGGGCGCCTGGAAACACCATATATTTT
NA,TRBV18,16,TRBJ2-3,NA,CASSPPRRIGTDTQYF,TGTGCCAGCTCACCACCTAGGAGGATCGGCACAGATACGCAGTATTTT
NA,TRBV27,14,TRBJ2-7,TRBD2,CASSKLADAYEQYF,TGTGCCAGCAGTAAGCTAGCGGATGCCTACGAGCAGTACTTC
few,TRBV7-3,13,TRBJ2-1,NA,CASSFMRDNEQFF,TGTGCCAGCAGCTTCATGCGGGACAATGAGCAGTTCTTC
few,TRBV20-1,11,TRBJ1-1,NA,CSVTGVEGAFF,TGCAGTGTAACAGGAGTTGAAGGAGCTTTCTTT
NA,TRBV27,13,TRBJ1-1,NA,CASSNFRGGEAFF,TGTGCCAGCAGTAACTTTAGGGGTGGTGAAGCTTTCTTT